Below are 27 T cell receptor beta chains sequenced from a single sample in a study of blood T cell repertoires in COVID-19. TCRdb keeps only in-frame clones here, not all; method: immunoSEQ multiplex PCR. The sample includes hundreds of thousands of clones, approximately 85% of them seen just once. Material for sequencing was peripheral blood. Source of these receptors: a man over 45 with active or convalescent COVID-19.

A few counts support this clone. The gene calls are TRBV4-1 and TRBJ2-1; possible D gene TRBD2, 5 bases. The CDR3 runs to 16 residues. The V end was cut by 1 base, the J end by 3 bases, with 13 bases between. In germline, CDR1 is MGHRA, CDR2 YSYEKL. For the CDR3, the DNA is TGCGCCAGCAGCCAAGGAGGGAGAAGAATCTACAATGAGCAGTTCTTC. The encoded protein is CASSQGGRRIYNEQFF.

CDR3 in amino acids: CASSVGSSGNTIYF. DNA for the CDR3: TGTGCCAGCAGTGTGGGGAGTTCTGGAAACACCATATATTTT. The chain recombines TRBV2 with TRBJ1-3; D remains ambiguous. V lost 4 bases and J lost 1, with 8 bases in between. The CDR3 length is 14 residues. Germline V gives CDR1 SNHLY, CDR2 FYNNEI.

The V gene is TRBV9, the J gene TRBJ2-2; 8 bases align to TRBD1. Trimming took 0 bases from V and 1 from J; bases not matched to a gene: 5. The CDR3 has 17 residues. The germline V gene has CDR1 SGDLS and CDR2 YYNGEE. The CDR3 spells CASSVAAGQGNTGELFF. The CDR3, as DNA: TGTGCCAGCAGCGTAGCTGCCGGACAGGGGAACACCGGGGAGCTGTTTTTT.

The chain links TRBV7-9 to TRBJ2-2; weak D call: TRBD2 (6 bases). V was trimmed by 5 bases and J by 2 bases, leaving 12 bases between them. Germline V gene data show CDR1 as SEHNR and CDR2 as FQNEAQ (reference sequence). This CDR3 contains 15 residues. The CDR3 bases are TGTGCCAGCAGCCGCGGGACGGCTAACACCGGGGAGCTGTTTTTT. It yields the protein CASSRGTANTGELFF. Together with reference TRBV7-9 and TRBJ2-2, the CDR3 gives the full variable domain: DTGVSQNPRHKITKRGQNVTFRCDPISEHNRLYWYRQTLGQGPEFLTYFQNEAQLEKSRLLSDRFSAERPKGSFSTLEIQRTEQGDSAMYLCASSRGTANTGELFFGEGSRLTVL.

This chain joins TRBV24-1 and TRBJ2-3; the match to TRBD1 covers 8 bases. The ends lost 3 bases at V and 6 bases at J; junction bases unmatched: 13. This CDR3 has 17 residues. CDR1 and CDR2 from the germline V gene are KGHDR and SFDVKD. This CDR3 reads CATSDPTQGGEVDTQYF. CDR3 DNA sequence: TGTGCCACCAGTGATCCGACACAGGGGGGAGAGGTTGATACGCAGTATTTT.

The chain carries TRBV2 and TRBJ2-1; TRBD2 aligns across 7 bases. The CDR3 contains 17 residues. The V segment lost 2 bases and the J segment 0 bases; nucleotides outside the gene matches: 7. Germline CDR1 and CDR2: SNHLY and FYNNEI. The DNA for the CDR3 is TGTGCCAGCAGTGAAAGGACTAGTTTTGGCTCCTACAATGAGCAGTTCTTC. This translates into CASSERTSFGSYNEQFF.

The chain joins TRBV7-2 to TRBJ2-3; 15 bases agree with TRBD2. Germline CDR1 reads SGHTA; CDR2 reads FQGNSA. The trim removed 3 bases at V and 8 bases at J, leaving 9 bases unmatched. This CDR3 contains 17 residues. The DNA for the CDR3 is TGTGCCAGCAGCTTGGGGACTAGCGGGAGGCGGGGGGTTACGCAGTATTTT. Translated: CASSLGTSGRRGVTQYF.

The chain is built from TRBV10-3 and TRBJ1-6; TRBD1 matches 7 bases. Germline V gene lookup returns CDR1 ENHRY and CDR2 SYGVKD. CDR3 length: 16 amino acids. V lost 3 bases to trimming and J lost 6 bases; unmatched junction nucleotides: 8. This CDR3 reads CAISDAGTELNSPLHF. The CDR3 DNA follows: TGTGCCATCAGTGATGCCGGGACAGAACTTAATTCACCCCTCCACTTT.

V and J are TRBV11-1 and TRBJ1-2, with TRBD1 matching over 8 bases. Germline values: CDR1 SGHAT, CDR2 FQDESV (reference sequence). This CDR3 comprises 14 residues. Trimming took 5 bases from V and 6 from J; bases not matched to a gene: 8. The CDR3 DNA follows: TGTGCCAGCAGCCCAGGTCAGACAGGGGATGGCTACACCTTC. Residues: CASSPGQTGDGYTF.

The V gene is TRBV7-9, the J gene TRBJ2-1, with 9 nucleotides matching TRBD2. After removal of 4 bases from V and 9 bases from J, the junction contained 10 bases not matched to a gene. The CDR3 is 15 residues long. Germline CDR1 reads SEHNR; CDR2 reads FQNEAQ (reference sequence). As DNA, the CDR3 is TGTGCCAGCAGCTATAGCGGGAGCCCCAGGAGTGAGCAGTTCTTC. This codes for CASSYSGSPRSEQFF. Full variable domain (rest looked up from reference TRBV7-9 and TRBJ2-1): DTGVSQNPRHKITKRGQNVTFRCDPISEHNRLYWYRQTLGQGPEFLTYFQNEAQLEKSRLLSDRFSAERPKGSFSTLEIQRTEQGDSAMYLCASSYSGSPRSEQFFGPGTRLTVL.

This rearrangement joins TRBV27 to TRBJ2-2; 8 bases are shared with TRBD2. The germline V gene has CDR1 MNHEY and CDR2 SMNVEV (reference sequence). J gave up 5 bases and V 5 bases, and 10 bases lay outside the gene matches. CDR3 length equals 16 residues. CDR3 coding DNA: TGTGCCAGCAGTCCGGGGGGGAATCTTCGGACCGGGGAGCTGTTTTTT. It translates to CASSPGGNLRTGELFF.

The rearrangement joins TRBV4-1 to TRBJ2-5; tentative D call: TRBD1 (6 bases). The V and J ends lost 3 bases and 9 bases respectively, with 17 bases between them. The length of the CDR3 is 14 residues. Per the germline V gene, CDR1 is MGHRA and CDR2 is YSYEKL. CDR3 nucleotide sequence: TGCGCCAGCAGCCAGGACGGACAGCTCTTGGCCCAGTACTTC. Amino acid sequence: CASSQDGQLLAQYF.

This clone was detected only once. The CDR3 region is CASSPPGVFRPQETQYF. The CDR3 coding sequence is TGTGCCAGCTCACCACCCGGGGTCTTCCGTCCCCAAGAGACCCAGTACTTC. This chain joins TRBV18 and TRBJ2-5; TRBD2 is a possible D gene (5 bases). The V end lost 0 bases, the J end lost 1 base, and 15 bases lay between the germline ends. Looked up from germline, CDR1 is KGHSH and CDR2 is LQKENI. The CDR3 loop spans 17 amino acids.

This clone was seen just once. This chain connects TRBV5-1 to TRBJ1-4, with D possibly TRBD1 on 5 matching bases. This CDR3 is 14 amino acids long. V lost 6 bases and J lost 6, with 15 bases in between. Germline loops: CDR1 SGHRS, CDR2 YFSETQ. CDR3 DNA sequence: TGCGCCAGCAAGGAAGCGGGCAGGGATGAAAAACTGTTTTTT. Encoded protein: CASKEAGRDEKLFF.

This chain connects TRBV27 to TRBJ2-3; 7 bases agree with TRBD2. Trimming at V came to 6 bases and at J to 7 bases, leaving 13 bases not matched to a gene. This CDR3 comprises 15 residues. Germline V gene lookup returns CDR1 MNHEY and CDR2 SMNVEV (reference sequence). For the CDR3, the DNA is TGTGCCAGCAGCCTCAGTGGGGAGGGTTCATATACGCAGTATTTT. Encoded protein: CASSLSGEGSYTQYF.

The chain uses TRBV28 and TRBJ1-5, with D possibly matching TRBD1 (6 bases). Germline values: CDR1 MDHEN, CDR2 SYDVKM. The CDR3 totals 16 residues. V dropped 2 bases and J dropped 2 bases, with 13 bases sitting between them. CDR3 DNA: TGTGCCAGCAGTTTACGAACAGGGTATGGCAATCAGCCCCAGCATTTT. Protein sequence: CASSLRTGYGNQPQHF.

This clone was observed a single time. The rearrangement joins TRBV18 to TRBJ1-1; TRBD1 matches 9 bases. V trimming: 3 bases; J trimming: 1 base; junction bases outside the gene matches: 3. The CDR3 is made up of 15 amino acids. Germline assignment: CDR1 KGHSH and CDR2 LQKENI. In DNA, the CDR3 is TGTGCCAGCTCACCTGGGACAGGGCCGAACACTGAAGCTTTCTTT. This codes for CASSPGTGPNTEAFF.

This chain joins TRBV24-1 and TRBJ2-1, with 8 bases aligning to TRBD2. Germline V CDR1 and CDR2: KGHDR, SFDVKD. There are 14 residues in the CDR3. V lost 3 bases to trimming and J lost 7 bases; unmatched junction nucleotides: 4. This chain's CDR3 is CATSDPGGGNEQFF. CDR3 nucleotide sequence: TGTGCCACCAGTGATCCCGGGGGGGGGAATGAGCAGTTCTTC.

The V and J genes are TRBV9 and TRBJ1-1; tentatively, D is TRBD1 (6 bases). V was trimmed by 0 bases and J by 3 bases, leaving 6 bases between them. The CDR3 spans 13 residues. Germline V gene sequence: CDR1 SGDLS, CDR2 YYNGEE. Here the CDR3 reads CASSVGGHTEAFF. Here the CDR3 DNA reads TGTGCCAGCAGCGTAGGGGGGCACACTGAAGCTTTCTTT.

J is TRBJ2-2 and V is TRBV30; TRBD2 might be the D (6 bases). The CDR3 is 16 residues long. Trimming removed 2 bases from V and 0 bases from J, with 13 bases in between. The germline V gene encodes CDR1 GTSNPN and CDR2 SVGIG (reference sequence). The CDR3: CAWSPSWRANTGELFF. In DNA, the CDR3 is TGTGCCTGGAGTCCCTCCTGGAGGGCGAACACCGGGGAGCTGTTTTTT.

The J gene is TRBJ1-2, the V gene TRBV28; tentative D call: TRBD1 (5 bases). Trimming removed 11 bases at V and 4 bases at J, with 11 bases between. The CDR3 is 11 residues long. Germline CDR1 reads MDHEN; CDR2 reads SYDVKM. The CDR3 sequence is CAGGTAYGYTF. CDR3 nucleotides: TGTGCCGGGGGGACGGCCTATGGCTACACCTTC.

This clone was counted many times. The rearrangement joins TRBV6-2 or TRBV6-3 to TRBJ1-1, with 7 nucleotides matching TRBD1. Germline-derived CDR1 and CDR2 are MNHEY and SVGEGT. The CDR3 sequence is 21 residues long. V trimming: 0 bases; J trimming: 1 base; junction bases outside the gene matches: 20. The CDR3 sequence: CASSYSTFGTRDRWSNTEAFF. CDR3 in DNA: TGTGCCAGCAGTTACTCGACGTTTGGGACCCGGGACAGATGGTCGAACACTGAAGCTTTCTTT.

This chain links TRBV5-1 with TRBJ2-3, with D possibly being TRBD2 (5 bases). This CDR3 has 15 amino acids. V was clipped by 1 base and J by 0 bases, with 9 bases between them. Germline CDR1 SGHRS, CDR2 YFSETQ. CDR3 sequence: CASSLRAASTDTQYF. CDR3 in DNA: TGCGCCAGCAGCTTGAGAGCGGCTAGCACAGATACGCAGTATTTT.

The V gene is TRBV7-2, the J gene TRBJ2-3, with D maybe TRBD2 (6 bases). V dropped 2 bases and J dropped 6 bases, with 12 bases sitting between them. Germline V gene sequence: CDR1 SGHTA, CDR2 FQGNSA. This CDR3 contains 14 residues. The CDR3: CASSLLGGPDTQYF. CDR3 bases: TGTGCCAGCAGCTTATTGGGGGGTCCGGATACGCAGTATTTT.

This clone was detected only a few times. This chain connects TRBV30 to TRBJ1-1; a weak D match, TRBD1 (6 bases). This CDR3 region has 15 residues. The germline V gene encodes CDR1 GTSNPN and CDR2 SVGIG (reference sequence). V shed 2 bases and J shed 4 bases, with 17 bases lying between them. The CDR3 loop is CAWSSSGTPVTEAFF. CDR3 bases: TGTGCCTGGAGTTCTTCCGGGACACCGGTCACTGAAGCTTTCTTT.

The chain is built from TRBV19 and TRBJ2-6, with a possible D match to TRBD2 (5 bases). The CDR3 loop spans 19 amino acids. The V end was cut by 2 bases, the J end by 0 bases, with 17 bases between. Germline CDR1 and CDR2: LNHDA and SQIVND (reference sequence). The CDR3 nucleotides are TGTGCCAGTAGTATAAAGGTCGGAGGTATTAGCTCTGGGGCCAACGTCCTGACTTTC. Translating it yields CASSIKVGGISSGANVLTF.

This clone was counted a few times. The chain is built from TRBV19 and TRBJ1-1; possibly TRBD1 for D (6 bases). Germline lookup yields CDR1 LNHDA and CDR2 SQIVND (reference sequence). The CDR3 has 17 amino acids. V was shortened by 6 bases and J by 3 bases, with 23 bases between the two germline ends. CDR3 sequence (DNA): TGTGCCAGTAGCCTACCCCTTACAGGGACCGGTGACACTGAAGCTTTCTTT. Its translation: CASSLPLTGTGDTEAFF.